The rows below give T cell receptor beta chains drawn from one sample of a study of CD8 T cells in ankylosing spondylitis. TCRdb called the 5' RACE reads again in MiXCR, with one record for every CDR3 protein. The sample yields under 150,000 distinct CDR3 sequences, about an eighth seen once. Material: blood, either unsorted or a sorted T cell fraction (not recorded which). These receptors were collected from a female donor with ankylosing spondylitis or in good health (not recorded which). Each CDR3 is given with its conserved first and last residue. A D gene is named only where the DNA matches it firmly. Size is stated for part of the rows, as once, few or many counts, or as a class when the clone is expanded.

D: NA
size: many
V: TRBV10-3
length: 12
J: TRBJ2-7
CDR3: CAISEQNYEQYF
DNA: TGTGCCATCAGTGAGCAAAACTACGAGCAGTACTTC

D: TRBD2
size: many
V: TRBV12-3/TRBV12-4
length: 15
J: TRBJ2-3
CDR3: CASRLGGGTPDTQYF
DNA: TGTGCCAGCCGTCTGGGGGGGGGAACCCCAGATACGCAGTATTTT

D: NA
size: many
V: TRBV20-1
length: 14
J: TRBJ2-7
CDR3: CSAREAQGLYEQYF
DNA: TGCAGTGCTAGAGAAGCCCAGGGGCTCTACGAGCAGTACTTC

D: NA
size: many
V: TRBV5-1
length: 16
J: TRBJ2-1
CDR3: CASSPDFLNNYNEQFF
DNA: TGCGCCAGCAGCCCCGACTTCCTTAACAACTACAATGAGCAGTTCTTC

D: NA
size: many
V: TRBV7-2
length: 15
J: TRBJ1-4
CDR3: CASSYDLKANEKLFF
DNA: TGTGCCAGCAGCTACGACCTAAAGGCTAATGAAAAACTGTTTTTT

D: NA
size: many
V: TRBV7-9
length: 14
J: TRBJ1-6
CDR3: CASTAGVGNSPLHF
DNA: TGTGCCAGCACCGCAGGGGTCGGTAATTCACCCCTCCACTTT

D: NA
size: many
V: TRBV7-2
length: 13
J: TRBJ1-3
CDR3: CASSRNRGNTIYF
DNA: TGTGCCAGCAGCAGAAACAGGGGAAACACCATATATTTT

D: NA
size: NA
V: TRBV5-1
length: 13
J: TRBJ2-1
CDR3: CTSSLGAPREQFF
DNA: TGCACCAGCAGTCTCGGGGCTCCTAGGGAGCAGTTCTTC

D: NA
size: few
V: TRBV18
length: 15
J: TRBJ2-1
CDR3: CASSPLRKPVPEQFF
DNA: TGTGCCAGCTCACCATTACGAAAGCCTGTCCCTGAGCAGTTCTTC

D: NA
size: many
V: TRBV10-1
length: 16
J: TRBJ2-1
CDR3: CASSEGTPSSYNEQFF
DNA: TGCGCCAGCAGTGAGGGGACCCCTAGCTCCTACAATGAGCAGTTCTTC

D: TRBD1
size: many
V: TRBV15
length: 14
J: TRBJ2-5
CDR3: CATSSWTGRETQYF
DNA: TGTGCCACCAGCAGCTGGACAGGGCGGGAGACCCAGTACTTC

D: NA
size: many
V: TRBV29-1
length: 12
J: TRBJ1-1
CDR3: CSVDQLNTEAFF
DNA: TGCAGCGTTGACCAGCTGAACACTGAAGCTTTCTTT

D: TRBD2
size: many
V: TRBV20-1
length: 18
J: TRBJ2-3
CDR3: CSARTFPVLRGGTDTQYF
DNA: TGCAGTGCTAGAACGTTTCCCGTCTTGCGGGGGGGCACAGATACGCAGTATTTT

D: TRBD1
size: many
V: TRBV30
length: 14
J: TRBJ1-6
CDR3: CAWSRGNLNSPLHF
DNA: TGTGCCTGGAGCAGGGGGAATCTAAATTCACCCCTCCACTTT

D: NA
size: many
V: TRBV12-3/TRBV12-4
length: 16
J: TRBJ1-1
CDR3: CASSPRASPQTAEAFF
DNA: TGTGCCAGCAGTCCACGGGCCTCCCCTCAGACCGCTGAAGCTTTCTTT

D: NA
size: many
V: TRBV12-3/TRBV12-4
length: 15
J: TRBJ2-4
CDR3: CASSSYRAPKNIQYF
DNA: TGTGCCAGCAGTTCGTACAGGGCCCCCAAAAACATTCAGTACTTC

D: NA
size: few
V: TRBV29-1
length: 11
J: TRBJ2-1
CDR3: CTFLRSNEQFF
DNA: TGCACCTTTCTCAGGTCCAATGAGCAGTTCTTC

D: NA
size: few
V: TRBV18
length: 15
J: TRBJ2-1
CDR3: CASSPDYGGLNEQFF
DNA: TGTGCCAGCTCACCCGACTATGGGGGGCTGAATGAGCAGTTCTTC

D: NA
size: few
V: TRBV5-1
length: 14
J: TRBJ2-7
CDR3: CASSLVGGMDEQYF
DNA: TGCGCCAGCAGCTTGGTTGGGGGCATGGACGAGCAGTACTTC

D: TRBD2
size: many
V: TRBV20-1
length: 13
J: TRBJ2-7
CDR3: CSARLTSGYEQYF
DNA: TGCAGTGCTAGATTGACTAGCGGCTACGAGCAGTACTTC

D: TRBD1
size: many
V: TRBV18
length: 14
J: TRBJ1-1
CDR3: CASSPDRVYTEAFF
DNA: TGTGCCAGCTCACCGGACAGGGTTTACACTGAAGCTTTCTTT

D: NA
size: many
V: TRBV25-1
length: 14
J: TRBJ2-1
CDR3: CASSEEYSYNEQFF
DNA: TGTGCCAGCAGTGAGGAGTACTCCTACAATGAGCAGTTCTTC

D: TRBD2
size: many
V: TRBV7-3
length: 19
J: TRBJ2-3
CDR3: CASSLTGGPSGGGPTTQYF
DNA: TGTGCCAGCAGCTTAACCGGCGGCCCAAGCGGGGGGGGTCCTACTACGCAGTATTTT

D: NA
size: NA
V: TRBV20-1
length: 18
J: TRBJ1-2
CDR3: CSARVQAPGLGLVYGYTF
DNA: TGCAGTGCCAGGGTCCAGGCCCCAGGCCTGGGGCTTGTCTATGGCTACACCTTC

D: NA
size: NA
V: TRBV7-9
length: 17
J: TRBJ2-1
CDR3: CASSFTGRGLTYNEQFF
DNA: TGTGCCAGCAGCTTCACTGGGCGCGGGTTAACCTACAATGAGCAGTTCTTC

D: TRBD1
size: NA
V: TRBV24-1
length: 15
J: TRBJ2-7
CDR3: CATSDTGTGTYEQYF
DNA: TGTGCCACCAGTGATACCGGGACAGGGACCTACGAGCAGTACTTC

D: TRBD2
size: NA
V: TRBV20-1
length: 14
J: TRBJ2-5
CDR3: CSARELASRETQYF
DNA: TGCAGTGCTAGAGAACTAGCGTCTAGGGAGACCCAGTACTTC

D: TRBD1
size: many
V: TRBV11-1
length: 18
J: TRBJ1-6
CDR3: CASSVNRGGVTSLSPLHF
DNA: TGTGCCAGCAGCGTCAACAGGGGAGGGGTAACCTCGCTTTCACCCCTCCACTTT

D: TRBD1
size: many
V: TRBV29-1
length: 14
J: TRBJ1-5
CDR3: CSVLDRDSNQPQHF
DNA: TGCAGCGTCCTTGACAGGGATTCAAATCAGCCCCAGCATTTT

D: NA
size: many
V: TRBV6-2/TRBV6-3
length: 14
J: TRBJ1-2
CDR3: CASSYVTGIDGYTF
DNA: TGTGCCAGCAGTTACGTGACAGGCATCGATGGCTACACCTTC

D: NA
size: NA
V: TRBV19
length: 17
J: TRBJ2-4
CDR3: CASGGRTVPFFENIQYF
DNA: TGTGCCAGCGGGGGCCGGACAGTCCCCTTTTTTGAAAACATTCAGTACTTC

D: TRBD1
size: few
V: TRBV14
length: 15
J: TRBJ2-1
CDR3: CASSQVRQGRDEQFF
DNA: TGTGCCAGCAGCCAAGTGAGACAGGGTCGGGATGAGCAGTTCTTC

D: TRBD2
size: many
V: TRBV5-5
length: 14
J: TRBJ2-1
CDR3: CASTLGTRGGEQFF
DNA: TGTGCCAGCACCCTGGGGACTAGGGGTGGCGAGCAGTTCTTC

D: NA
size: NA
V: TRBV7-9
length: 15
J: TRBJ1-3
CDR3: CASSLEGMAGNTIYF
DNA: TGTGCCAGCAGCTTAGAGGGAATGGCTGGAAACACCATATATTTT

D: NA
size: many
V: TRBV4-1
length: 15
J: TRBJ1-1
CDR3: CASSQPMGGGTEAFF
DNA: TGCGCCAGCAGCCAACCAATGGGGGGAGGAACTGAAGCTTTCTTT

D: NA
size: few
V: TRBV7-9
length: 14
J: TRBJ1-2
CDR3: CASSPQQGGYGYTF
DNA: TGTGCCAGCAGCCCGCAGCAGGGAGGGTATGGCTACACCTTC

D: TRBD2
size: few
V: TRBV2
length: 15
J: TRBJ2-3
CDR3: CASTGTTVTTDTQYF
DNA: TGTGCCAGCACCGGGACTACCGTCACCACAGATACGCAGTATTTT

D: NA
size: NA
V: TRBV27
length: 13
J: TRBJ2-2
CDR3: CASGTPNTGELFF
DNA: TGTGCCAGCGGGACTCCTAACACCGGGGAGCTGTTTTTT

D: NA
size: many
V: TRBV7-2
length: 15
J: TRBJ1-4
CDR3: CASSPARGTNEKLFF
DNA: TGTGCCAGCAGCCCTGCCAGGGGAACTAATGAAAAACTGTTTTTT

D: NA
size: NA
V: TRBV6-5
length: 16
J: TRBJ2-2
CDR3: CASSYRGRGWTGELFF
DNA: TGTGCCAGCAGTTACCGGGGCAGGGGTTGGACCGGGGAGCTGTTTTTT

D: NA
size: NA
V: TRBV3-1
length: 15
J: TRBJ1-5
CDR3: CASSRPIPGGQPQHF
DNA: TGTGCCAGCAGCCGCCCGATCCCCGGCGGGCAGCCCCAGCATTTT

D: TRBD2
size: many
V: TRBV20-1
length: 16
J: TRBJ2-7
CDR3: CSARKTTGTSAPEQYF
DNA: TGCAGTGCTAGAAAAACAACCGGGACTAGCGCCCCCGAGCAGTACTTC

D: NA
size: many
V: TRBV20-1
length: 14
J: TRBJ1-1
CDR3: CSARIGSENTEAFF
DNA: TGCAGTGCTAGAATCGGCAGCGAGAACACTGAAGCTTTCTTT

D: NA
size: many
V: TRBV5-1
length: 16
J: TRBJ1-4
CDR3: CASSSDTYSTNEKLFF
DNA: TGCGCCAGCAGCTCGGACACCTACTCAACTAATGAAAAACTGTTTTTT

D: NA
size: many
V: TRBV4-2
length: 13
J: TRBJ2-2
CDR3: CASSQVLSGELFF
DNA: TGTGCCAGCAGCCAAGTTCTGTCCGGGGAGCTGTTTTTT

D: NA
size: many
V: TRBV20-1
length: 13
J: TRBJ1-5
CDR3: CSATPNFNQPQHF
DNA: TGCAGTGCTACCCCCAACTTCAATCAGCCCCAGCATTTT

D: TRBD1
size: many
V: TRBV5-1
length: 14
J: TRBJ1-3
CDR3: CASSSDRGGNTIYF
DNA: TGCGCCAGCAGCTCGGACAGGGGAGGAAACACCATATATTTT

D: TRBD1
size: many
V: TRBV7-9
length: 14
J: TRBJ2-3
CDR3: CASSPGQGTDTQYF
DNA: TGTGCCAGCAGCCCAGGACAGGGCACAGATACGCAGTATTTT

D: TRBD1
size: NA
V: TRBV12-3/TRBV12-4
length: 14
J: TRBJ1-6
CDR3: CASNLQGFGSPLHF
DNA: TGTGCCAGCAATTTACAGGGGTTCGGATCACCCCTCCACTTT

D: TRBD1
size: many
V: TRBV18
length: 14
J: TRBJ2-1
CDR3: CASSRDRGNNEQFF
DNA: TGTGCCAGCTCACGCGACAGGGGCAACAATGAGCAGTTCTTC

D: NA
size: few
V: TRBV12-3/TRBV12-4
length: 15
J: TRBJ2-5
CDR3: CASSISPVGEETQYF
DNA: TGTGCCAGCAGCATATCCCCAGTTGGTGAAGAGACCCAGTACTTC

D: NA
size: few
V: TRBV7-9
length: 14
J: TRBJ1-2
CDR3: CASSLPQRGDGYTF
DNA: TGTGCCAGCAGCTTACCTCAGAGGGGCGATGGCTACACCTTC

D: NA
size: many
V: TRBV6-6
length: 13
J: TRBJ1-2
CDR3: CASSLRDTYGYTF
DNA: TGTGCCAGCAGCCTACGGGACACCTATGGCTACACCTTC

D: TRBD1
size: many
V: TRBV29-1
length: 14
J: TRBJ1-5
CDR3: CSVREGAYNQPQHF
DNA: TGCAGCGTAAGAGAGGGGGCGTACAATCAGCCCCAGCATTTT

D: NA
size: few
V: TRBV30
length: 11
J: TRBJ2-1
CDR3: CAWRNYNEQFF
DNA: TGTGCCTGGAGGAACTACAATGAGCAGTTCTTC